The clone carrying this T cell receptor (beta chain) was detected a few times. The data stem from a study of blood T cell repertoires in COVID-19. Study as a whole: Italy, Spain and the United States were the sources of the convalescent and acute COVID-19 samples. Nucleic acid was either cDNA or gDNA, and it came from T cells, B-cell-depleted T cells, or PBMCs.

Losses at the gene ends were 5 bases for V and 4 bases for J; bases not matched to a gene: 15. The germline V gene has CDR1 SNHLY and CDR2 FYNNEI. The CDR3 length is 18 residues. Authors' data handling: For nucleated cells, counts were estimated from reference gene primer amplification. The assay was immunoSEQ multiplex PCR, and TCRdb's table has in-frame clones only and misses some. V and J calls and clone size are copied from that table; D and trimming were computed from the DNA. Among 300,000 or so clones listed, about nine tenths were seen once. The specimen sequenced was peripheral blood. This chain links TRBV2 with TRBJ2-1; 9 bases line up with TRBD2. This TCR derives from a man aged 50 to 59 with active or convalescent COVID-19. The CDR3 nucleotides are TGTGCCAGCAGTTATGTCCCGGGACTAGCTTCTGGGTACAATGAGCAGTTCTTC. As protein: CASSYVPGLASGYNEQFF.